Detailed here is one TCR beta chain. This clone was recorded only once. Its cognate antigen has yet to be identified. Per-base quality was not reported, and no clone a single base away is much larger than it. As encoded in the germline V gene, CDR1 is LGHNA while CDR2 is YSLEER. V lost 3 bases and J lost 6 bases, and the count of bases not matched to a germline gene is 7. Counted from cysteine to phenylalanine, this CDR3 has 14 amino acids. The only DNA kept is the CDR3, 42 bases in frame from the first base. This sample was included in a study of cytomegalovirus exposure and HLA in healthy donors (TCRdb year 2017). With regard to the full study: In an earlier analysis of under 750 of the donors, 250 to 300 Gb of sequence data and 117 million unique TCR beta sequences from 150 million to 200 million T cells were reported. An early release covering around 630 HLA-typed donors comprised approximately 290 gigabases of sequencing data and 65 million to 100 million unique TCR sequences. Among the roughly 400 genotyped donors, about 83% belonged to the genetic ancestry cluster associated with self-reported Caucasian donors. The aim of the study was to test whether cataloging public T cell receptors could identify signatures of past pathogen exposure. Using immunosequencing, the study profiled T cell repertoires from 666 subjects and related those repertoires to cytomegalovirus serostatus. Along with the approximately 700-subject first cohort, a separate validation cohort of over a hundred different subjects was used. To predict cytomegalovirus infection status, the study brought together high-throughput TCR immunosequencing, statistical association of individual TCRs with disease status, and machine learning. A later analysis re-examined previously published TCR beta repertoires from more than 600 donors and added high-resolution HLA genotyping to investigate patterns of TCR occurrence. Rather than using new phenotypic data, the later analysis identified candidate immune exposures from TCR beta sequences and from how often those sequences occurred across donors. In an earlier analysis of several hundred of the donors, high-throughput TCR beta sequencing was used to judge whether each TCR beta V gene segment behaved as functional or pseudogenic. Donor age, sex, ethnicity and CMV serostatus were compiled together with the repertoire data. A later genetic analysis took genome-wide SNP genotypes for about 65% of the 666 donors and used that subset as a discovery cohort. Every repertoire in the discovery cohort had been generated on one and the same sequencing platform. Class I and class II HLA loci were covered by the typing at four-digit resolution. The number of typed donors differed by locus: about 620-640 for A, B, C, DRB1 and DQB1; 500 to 550 for DQA1; 606 for DPA1; and about 450 for DPB1. Several DR-DQ haplotypes were handled as single units for association and clustering, since linkage in the cohort was strong. Across roughly 420 genotyped donors of the cohort, an average of about 200,000 unique TCR beta nucleotide sequences per donor were sequenced, and about a sixth of those sequences were non-productive. Points the paper makes about the study in general: A later analysis found that most CMV-associated TCR beta chains appeared HLA-restricted, with HLA associations seemingly driven largely by CMV exposure. In vitro tests confirmed that a few of the cytomegalovirus-associated TCR beta chains recognize cytomegalovirus antigens. For the cohort, immune exposure information was limited to CMV serostatus. According to a later genetic analysis, donors in an Asian-associated ancestry cluster had fewer N-insertions in productive TCRs than the approximately 630-donor mean. Because HLA typing was missing for some donors at each locus, association tests included only the typed subset. A later analysis found that TCR association rates varied across HLA loci, with DRB1 alleles showing the most associated TCRs and HLA-C alleles the fewest. Strong co-occurrence of HLA alleles, especially DR and DQ, made assigning TCR associations to individual alleles difficult. Because counts were too low, approximately 18 rarely observed V segments, including chromosome 9 orphons, were excluded from the earlier analysis of some 540 of the donors. A further reported finding was that TCR beta sequences accurately predicted the HLA-A and HLA-B alleles for most subjects in the first cohort. Several of the top co-occurrence clusters appeared to be linked to parvovirus B19, influenza, CMV and Epstein-Barr virus, according to a later analysis. Some IMGT-functional V segments, including TRBV6-2 and TRBV6-3, could not be told apart with the 87-base-pair reads, so those segments were excluded. In a later genetic analysis, a missense DCLRE1C variant was associated with V-gene and J-gene trimming of TCR beta chains, and the association was replicated in an independent cohort. Most TCR sequences were observed very rarely across donors, whereas some public TCRs were present in many individuals. A later analysis associated about 17,000 TCR beta sequences with specific HLA alleles at a false discovery rate of 0.05. Correlated functional status among segregating V segments might reflect linkage disequilibrium, but an unknown experimental factor could not be ruled out. Only TCR beta chains were sequenced in this cohort, and the absence of alpha or paired-chain data limited detectable features. In the study, around 150 TCR beta chains were listed as associated with cytomegalovirus. A later analysis found that HLA-associated TCR beta chains were more clonally expanded and had lower generation probabilities than equally common non-associated chains. Presence/absence analyses assumed roughly uniform sequencing depth across donors, an assumption that may not hold. In an earlier analysis of 587 of the donors, most TCR beta V segments appeared in productive rearrangements about 87% or about 30% of the time, broadly matching IMGT annotations. The sequencing pipeline was judged likely to have produced a cluster of highly shared sequence variants as a technical artifact. In both the original and validation cohorts, the classifier was reported to diagnose cytomegalovirus status with high specificity and sensitivity. According to the authors, the approach could potentially be generalized to other disease states and immunological phenotypes.

In total, 666 healthy bone marrow donors made up the cohort. Cohort members were all nominally healthy when sampled, although unrecorded immune exposures were likely present. The donor was CMV seronegative and was included in the group of 352 seronegative cohort members. A peripheral blood sample was collected from each donor, and TCR beta sequencing was performed on peripheral blood mononuclear cells. Genomic DNA extraction from the blood cell samples was performed with the Qiagen DNeasy Blood Extraction Kit. Libraries were built with the immunoSEQ multiplex PCR assay. A mixture of 60 forward primers for TCR Vbeta segments and 13 reverse primers for TCR Jbeta segments was used in the multiplex PCR. A multiplex PCR assay on genomic DNA amplified the CDR3 region of rearranged TCR beta genes. On the Illumina HiSeq System, the amplified TCR beta libraries were sequenced as 87-base-pair reads. Per the source publication's procedure: A later analysis counted approximately 74 million unique TCR beta chains across the 666 repertoires, and some 12 million of these chains were shared by at least two donors. Raw reads were error-corrected and collapsed into unique sequences by a nearest-neighbor algorithm in which closely related sequences were merged to remove PCR and sequencing errors. Alignment of CDR3 sequences to IMGT reference sequences was used to assign V, D and J gene segments. For a sequence to be retained, a match of at least six nucleotides was required to both a V gene segment and a J gene segment. Rearrangements were classified as productive when the CDR3 lacked stop codons and remained in frame with V and J, and all other rearrangements were classified as non-productive. Following IMGT convention, CDR3 was defined as the stretch from the second conserved V-encoded cysteine to the conserved J-encoded phenylalanine. The earlier analysis of some 580 of the donors excluded any sequence lacking an unambiguous match to a single V gene segment. In an earlier analysis of a few hundred of the donors, V segments were called functional above 56.7% productive rearrangements and were called segregating when the between-donor standard deviation exceeded 5%. A statistical classification framework was developed to diagnose cytomegalovirus status using the catalog of TCR beta chain sequences. In a later analysis, TCR nucleotide sequences were compared against IMGT/GENE-DB human TR gene sequences so that V and J genes could be assigned. A later analysis assigned CDR3 sequences and most-parsimonious VDJ recombination scenarios with the TCRdist pipeline. In a later analysis, each TCR beta chain was defined by its CDR3 amino acid sequence together with its V-gene family, and reads lacking a unique V-gene family were excluded. In a later analysis, several hundred highly shared, low-generation-probability nucleotide sequences were removed to address suspected cross-contamination and a sequencing artifact. In a later analysis, a clonal expansion index was calculated for each public chain from normalized within-repertoire ranks of inferred template counts. In a later analysis, generation probabilities were computed with a VDJ recombination model fitted to out-of-frame rearrangements, and the resulting probabilities were checked against IGoR. In a later analysis, TCR-TCR, TCR-HLA and TCR-CMV co-occurrence was scored with hypergeometric tests, and a repertoire-size bias correction was applied to TCR pairs. In a later analysis, false discovery rates were estimated by permuting HLA or CMV assignments 20 times. A later analysis grouped co-occurring TCRs with DBSCAN, adding TCRdist sequence similarity when clustering within HLA-allele-positive subsets. Repertoires with fewer than 30,000 or more than 120,000 public chains were left out of co-occurrence clustering, as were a handful of repertoires with anomalous nucleotide sharing. TCRdb stores this immuneACCESS table with in-frame sequences only. Part of the clones is absent; in the studies checked, under half of the shortfall reflects unresolved V genes, and no reason is known for the rest. The D gene and trimming were derived from the DNA, and the V and J assignments and clone size from that table. Here the sample has around 190,000 clones; about four fifths occur a single time. The top ten clonotypes cover more than 1.5% of the sample.

This TCR came from a man aged 18 to 29 in good health and CMV-seronegative. Sequenced material: PBMCs. The rearranged chain carries TRBV4-3 and TRBJ1-2, with 7 central nucleotides matching TRBD1. The DNA sequence is given as TGCGCCAGCAGCCAGGGCGAGGGGGCTCATGGCTACACCTTC. The resulting protein is CASSQGEGAHGYTF.